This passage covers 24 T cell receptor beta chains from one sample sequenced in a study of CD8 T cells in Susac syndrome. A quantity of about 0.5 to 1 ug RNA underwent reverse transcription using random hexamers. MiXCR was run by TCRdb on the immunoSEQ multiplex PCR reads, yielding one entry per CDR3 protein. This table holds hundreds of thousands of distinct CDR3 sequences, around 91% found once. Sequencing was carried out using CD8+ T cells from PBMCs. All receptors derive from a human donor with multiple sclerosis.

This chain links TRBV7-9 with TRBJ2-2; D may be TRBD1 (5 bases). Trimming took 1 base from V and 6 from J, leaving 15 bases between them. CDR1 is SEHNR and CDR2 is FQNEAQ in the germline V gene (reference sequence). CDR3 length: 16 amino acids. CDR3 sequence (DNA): TGTGCCAGCAGCTTAGTAGCAGGGCCTACACCCGGGGAGCTGTTTTTT. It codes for CASSLVAGPTPGELFF.

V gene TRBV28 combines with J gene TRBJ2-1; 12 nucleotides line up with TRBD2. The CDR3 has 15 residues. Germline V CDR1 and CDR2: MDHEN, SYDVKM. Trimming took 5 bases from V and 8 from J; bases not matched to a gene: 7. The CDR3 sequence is CASSTPLAGGYEQFF. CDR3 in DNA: TGTGCCAGCAGTACCCCACTAGCGGGAGGTTATGAGCAGTTCTTC.

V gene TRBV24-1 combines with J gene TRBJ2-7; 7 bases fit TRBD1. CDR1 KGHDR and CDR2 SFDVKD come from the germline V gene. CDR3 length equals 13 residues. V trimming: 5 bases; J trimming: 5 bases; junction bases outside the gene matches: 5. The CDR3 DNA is TGTGCCACCAGTGTGACAGGGTTGAACGAGCAGTACTTC. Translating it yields CATSVTGLNEQYF.

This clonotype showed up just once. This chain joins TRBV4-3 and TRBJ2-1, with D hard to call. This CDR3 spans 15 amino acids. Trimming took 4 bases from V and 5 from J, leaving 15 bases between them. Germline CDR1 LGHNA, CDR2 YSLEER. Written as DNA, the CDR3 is TGCGCCAGCAGCCCCGCCCGGGCCAATAACAATGAGCAGTTCTTC. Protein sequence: CASSPARANNNEQFF.

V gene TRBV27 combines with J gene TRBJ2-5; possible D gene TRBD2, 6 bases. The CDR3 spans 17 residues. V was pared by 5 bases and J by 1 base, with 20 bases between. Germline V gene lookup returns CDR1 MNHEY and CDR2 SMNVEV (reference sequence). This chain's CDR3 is CASSELAAGATQETQYF. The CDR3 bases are TGTGCCAGCAGTGAACTAGCTGCAGGAGCCACCCAAGAGACCCAGTACTTC.

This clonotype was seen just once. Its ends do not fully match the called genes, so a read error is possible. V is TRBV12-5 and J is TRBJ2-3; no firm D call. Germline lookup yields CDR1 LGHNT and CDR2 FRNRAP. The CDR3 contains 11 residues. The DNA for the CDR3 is TGTGCTAGTGGTTTGACGAGGCCTACGGATTTT. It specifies CASGLTRPTDF. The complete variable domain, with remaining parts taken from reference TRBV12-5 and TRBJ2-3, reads DARVTQTPRHKVTEMGQEVTMRCQPILGHNTVFWYRQTMMQGLELLAYFRNRAPLDDSGMPKDRFSAEMPDATLATLKIQPSEPRDSAVYFCASGLTRPTDFGPGTRLTVL.

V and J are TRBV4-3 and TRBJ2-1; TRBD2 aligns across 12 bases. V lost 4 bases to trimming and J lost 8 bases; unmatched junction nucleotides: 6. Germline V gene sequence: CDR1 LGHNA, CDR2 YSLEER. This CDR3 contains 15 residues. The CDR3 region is CASSPRTSGAHEQFF. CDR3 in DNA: TGCGCCAGCAGCCCCCGGACTAGCGGGGCCCATGAGCAGTTCTTC.

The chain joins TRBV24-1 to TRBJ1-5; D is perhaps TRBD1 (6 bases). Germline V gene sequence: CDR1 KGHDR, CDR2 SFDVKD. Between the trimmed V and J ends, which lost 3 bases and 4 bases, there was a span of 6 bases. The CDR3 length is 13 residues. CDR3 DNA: TGTGCCACCAGTGATAGGGGGAATCAGCCCCAGCATTTT. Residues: CATSDRGNQPQHF.

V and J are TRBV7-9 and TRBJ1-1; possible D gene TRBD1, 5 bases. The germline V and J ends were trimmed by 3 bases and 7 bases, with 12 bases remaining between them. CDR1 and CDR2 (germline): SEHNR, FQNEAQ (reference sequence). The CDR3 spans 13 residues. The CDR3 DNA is TGTGCCAGCAGCTTCCAGGGTGGGGATGAAGCTTTCTTT. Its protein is CASSFQGGDEAFF.

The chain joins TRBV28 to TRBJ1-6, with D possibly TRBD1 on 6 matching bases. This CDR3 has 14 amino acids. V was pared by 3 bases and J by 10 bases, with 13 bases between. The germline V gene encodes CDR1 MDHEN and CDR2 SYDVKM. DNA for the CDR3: TGTGCCAGCAGTTTTTTCGGGGGGCTATCACCCCTCCACTTT. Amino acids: CASSFFGGLSPLHF.

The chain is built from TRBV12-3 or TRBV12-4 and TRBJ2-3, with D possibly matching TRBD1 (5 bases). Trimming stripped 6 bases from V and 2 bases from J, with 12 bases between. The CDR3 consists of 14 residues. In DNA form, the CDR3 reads TGTGCCAGCAGCGATCAGGGATCCACAGATACGCAGTATTTT. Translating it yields CASSDQGSTDTQYF.

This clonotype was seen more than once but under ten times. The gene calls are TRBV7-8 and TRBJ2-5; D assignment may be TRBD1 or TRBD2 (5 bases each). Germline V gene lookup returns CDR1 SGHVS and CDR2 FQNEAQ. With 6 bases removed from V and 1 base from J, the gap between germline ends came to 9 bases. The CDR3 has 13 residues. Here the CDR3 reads CASRPGPQETQYF. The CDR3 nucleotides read TGTGCCAGCAGGCCGGGACCCCAAGAGACCCAGTACTTC.

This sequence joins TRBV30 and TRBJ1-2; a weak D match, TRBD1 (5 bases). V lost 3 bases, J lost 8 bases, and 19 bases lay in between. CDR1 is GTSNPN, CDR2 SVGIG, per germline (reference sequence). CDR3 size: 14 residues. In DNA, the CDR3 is TGTGCCTGGAGCATCCTGGGGGGAATTGAGGGCTACACCTTC. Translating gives CAWSILGGIEGYTF.

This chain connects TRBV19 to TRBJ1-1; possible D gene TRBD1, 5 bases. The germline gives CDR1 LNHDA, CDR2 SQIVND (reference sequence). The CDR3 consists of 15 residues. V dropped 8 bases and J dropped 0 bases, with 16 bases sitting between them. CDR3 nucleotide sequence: TGTGCCAGTCGTGGGCTTTGGGGGTTGAACACTGAAGCTTTCTTT. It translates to CASRGLWGLNTEAFF. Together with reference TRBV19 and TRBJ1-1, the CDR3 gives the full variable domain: DGGITQSPKYLFRKEGQNVTLSCEQNLNHDAMYWYRQDPGQGLRLIYYSQIVNDFQKGDIAEGYSVSREKKESFPLTVTSAQKNPTAFYLCASRGLWGLNTEAFFGQGTRLTVV.

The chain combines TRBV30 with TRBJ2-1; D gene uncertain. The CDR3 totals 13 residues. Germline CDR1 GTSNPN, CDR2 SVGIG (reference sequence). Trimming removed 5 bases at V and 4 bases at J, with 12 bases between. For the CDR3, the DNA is TGTGCCTGGGGGATATCAACTTACAATGAGCAGTTCTTC. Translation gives CAWGISTYNEQFF.

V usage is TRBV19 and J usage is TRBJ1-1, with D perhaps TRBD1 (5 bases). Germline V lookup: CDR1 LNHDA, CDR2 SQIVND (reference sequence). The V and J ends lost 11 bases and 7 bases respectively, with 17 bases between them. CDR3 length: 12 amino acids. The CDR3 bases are TGTGCCCTTAGTCGGGGCCATGGTGAAGCTTTCTTT. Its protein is CALSRGHGEAFF.

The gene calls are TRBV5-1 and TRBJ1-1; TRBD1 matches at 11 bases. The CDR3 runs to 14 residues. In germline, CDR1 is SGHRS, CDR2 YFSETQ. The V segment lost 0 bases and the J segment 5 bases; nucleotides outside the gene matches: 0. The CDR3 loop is CASSLGDRGTEAFF. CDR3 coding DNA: TGCGCCAGCAGCTTGGGGGACAGGGGGACTGAAGCTTTCTTT.

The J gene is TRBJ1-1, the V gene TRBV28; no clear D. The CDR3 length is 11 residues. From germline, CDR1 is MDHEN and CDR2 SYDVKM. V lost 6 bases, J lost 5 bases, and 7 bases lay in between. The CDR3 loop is CASRAYTEAFF. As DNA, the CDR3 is TGTGCCAGCAGGGCATATACTGAAGCTTTCTTT.

The CDR3 nucleotides read TGTGCCAGCAGTCCCGCCGTTGGCCGAGGCAATCAGCCCCAGCATTTT. Encoded protein: CASSPAVGRGNQPQHF. The chain links TRBV7-9 to TRBJ1-5; no definite D call. CDR3 length equals 16 residues. Germline V CDR1 and CDR2: SEHNR, FQNEAQ (reference sequence). Trimming cost V 6 bases and J 2 bases, with 17 bases left between them.

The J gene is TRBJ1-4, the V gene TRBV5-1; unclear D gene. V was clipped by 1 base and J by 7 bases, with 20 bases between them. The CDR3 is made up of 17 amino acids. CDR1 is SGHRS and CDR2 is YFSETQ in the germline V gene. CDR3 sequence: CASSLFSGGEKGEKLFF. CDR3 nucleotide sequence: TGCGCCAGCAGCTTGTTTTCCGGCGGGGAGAAAGGTGAAAAACTGTTTTTT.

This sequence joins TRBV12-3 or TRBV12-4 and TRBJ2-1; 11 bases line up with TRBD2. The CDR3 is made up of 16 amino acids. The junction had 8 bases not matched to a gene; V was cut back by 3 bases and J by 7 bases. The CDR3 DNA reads TGTGCCAGCAGTTTGGAGACTAGCGGGATTTTGAATGAGCAGTTCTTC. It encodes CASSLETSGILNEQFF.

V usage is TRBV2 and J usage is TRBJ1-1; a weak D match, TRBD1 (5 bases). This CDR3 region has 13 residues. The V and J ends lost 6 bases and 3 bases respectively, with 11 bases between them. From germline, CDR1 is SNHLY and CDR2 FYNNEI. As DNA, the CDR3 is TGTGCCAGCAGATCCGTAGGGGACACTGAAGCTTTCTTT. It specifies CASRSVGDTEAFF.

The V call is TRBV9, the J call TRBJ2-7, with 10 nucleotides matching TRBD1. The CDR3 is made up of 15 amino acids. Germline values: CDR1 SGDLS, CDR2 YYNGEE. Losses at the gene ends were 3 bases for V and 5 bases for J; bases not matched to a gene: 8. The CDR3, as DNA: TGTGCCAGCAGCGCCTCGGGACAGGGGAGTCACGAGCAGTACTTC. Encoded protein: CASSASGQGSHEQYF.

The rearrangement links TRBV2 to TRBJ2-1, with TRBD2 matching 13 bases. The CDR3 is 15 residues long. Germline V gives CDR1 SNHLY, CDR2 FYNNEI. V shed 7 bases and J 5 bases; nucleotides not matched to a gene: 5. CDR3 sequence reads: CASMYGTSGNNEQFF. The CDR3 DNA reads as TGTGCCAGCATGTACGGGACTAGCGGGAACAATGAGCAGTTCTTC.